The rows below give T cell receptor beta chains drawn from one sample of a study of blood T cell repertoires in COVID-19. Clones were read by immunoSEQ multiplex PCR, and TCRdb kept only the in-frame ones, dropping some. The table lists roughly 78,000 clones, approximately 87% of them singletons. Sequenced material: peripheral blood. The source of these receptors is a woman older than 75 with acute or convalescent COVID-19. CDR3s include the opening cysteine and the closing phenylalanine or tryptophan. Where a row states a size, it is once, few, many or the class of an expanded clone; other rows omit it.

CDR3 protein: CASSLDPAGAYEQYF
V gene: TRBV7-2
clone size: few

CDR3 protein: CASSPALQQNGGKLFF
V gene: TRBV18
clone size: once

CDR3 protein: CASSSPQGAMNEQFF
V gene: TRBV5-1
clone size: -

CDR3 protein: CASTQTGIGNTIYF
V gene: TRBV3-1/TRBV3-2
clone size: -

CDR3 protein: CASTRRTSGNYNEQFF
V gene: TRBV2
clone size: -

CDR3 protein: CASSPGQNQPQHF
V gene: TRBV10-2
clone size: -

CDR3 protein: CSASENEQFF
V gene: TRBV20-1
clone size: -

CDR3 protein: CASSQDRQSYEQYF
V gene: TRBV4-1
clone size: few

CDR3 protein: CASSSTATLTEAFF
V gene: TRBV6-6
clone size: -

CDR3 protein: CASSEQGRHTEAFF
V gene: TRBV2
clone size: -

CDR3 protein: CASSLYQGEAFF
V gene: TRBV7-3
clone size: -

CDR3 protein: CAWGTSGYGGHEQYF
V gene: TRBV30
clone size: -

CDR3 protein: CASSFEAGEPYNEQFF
V gene: TRBV5-4
clone size: -

CDR3 protein: CASSFTSAYYNEQFF
V gene: TRBV28
clone size: -

CDR3 protein: CASRLSTGGDEQFF
V gene: TRBV27
clone size: -

CDR3 protein: CASSFTSGRSDEQFF
V gene: TRBV11-3
clone size: -

CDR3 protein: CASSLGGPYEQYF
V gene: TRBV12-3/TRBV12-4
clone size: -

CDR3 protein: CASSPPGGFYEQYF
V gene: TRBV7-9
clone size: -

CDR3 protein: CASSLSGSATNEKLFF
V gene: TRBV28
clone size: -

CDR3 protein: CSVRQESNTGELFF
V gene: TRBV29-1
clone size: -

CDR3 protein: CASSFLSTDTQYF
V gene: TRBV11-2
clone size: -

CDR3 protein: CAWSVGTGGSSEAFF
V gene: TRBV30
clone size: -

CDR3 protein: CASSYSMFDTERGGRTDTQYF
V gene: TRBV6-2/TRBV6-3
clone size: -

CDR3 protein: CASSRDRLSSYNSPLHF
V gene: TRBV19
clone size: -

CDR3 protein: CSVSRGRGPYEQYF
V gene: TRBV29-1
clone size: -

CDR3 protein: CASSARGGIQYNEQFF
V gene: TRBV6-1
clone size: -

CDR3 protein: CASSIGQGVLSGNQPQHF
V gene: TRBV19
clone size: few

CDR3 protein: CASSSARLAGGRKEETQYF
V gene: TRBV7-8
clone size: -

CDR3 protein: CASNIAGANVLTF
V gene: TRBV5-1
clone size: -

CDR3 protein: CASSVRSLLRSSGNTIYF
V gene: TRBV5-6
clone size: -

CDR3 protein: CASSLDGSSYNEQFF
V gene: TRBV5-1
clone size: -